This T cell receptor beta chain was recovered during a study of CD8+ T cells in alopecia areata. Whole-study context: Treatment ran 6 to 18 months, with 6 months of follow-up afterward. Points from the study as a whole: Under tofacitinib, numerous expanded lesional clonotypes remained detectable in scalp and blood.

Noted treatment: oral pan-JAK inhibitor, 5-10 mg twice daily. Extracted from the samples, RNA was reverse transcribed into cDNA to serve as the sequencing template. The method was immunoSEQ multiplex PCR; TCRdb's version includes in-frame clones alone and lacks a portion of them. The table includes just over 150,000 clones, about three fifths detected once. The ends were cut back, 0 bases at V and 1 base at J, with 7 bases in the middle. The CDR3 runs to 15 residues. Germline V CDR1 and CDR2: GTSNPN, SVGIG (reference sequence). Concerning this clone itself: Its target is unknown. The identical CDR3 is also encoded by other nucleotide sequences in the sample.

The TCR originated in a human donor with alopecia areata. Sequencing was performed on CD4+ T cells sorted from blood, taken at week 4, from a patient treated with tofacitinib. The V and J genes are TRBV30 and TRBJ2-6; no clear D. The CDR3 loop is CAWSVATSGANVLTF. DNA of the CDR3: TGTGCCTGGAGTGTCGCGACGTCTGGGGCCAACGTCCTGACTTTC.